The text below deals with one TCR beta chain. CDR3 length equals 16 residues. J was trimmed by 5 bases and V by 3 bases; bases with no gene match: 5. Germline-derived CDR1 and CDR2 are KGHSH and LQKENI. The sample belongs to a study of long-term antiretroviral therapy in people with HIV. At the survey level, the v3.0 immunoSEQ assay was run. Repertoires were generated with immunoSEQ multiplex PCR, while TCRdb's copy carries only in-frame clones and drops some. Among 20,000 to 25,000 clones listed, about four fifths were seen once. This chain connects TRBV18 to TRBJ2-2; 11 bases are a match to TRBD1. Sample: unsorted PBMCs, taken 0.1 years before starting antiretroviral therapy. This clonotype originated in a man aged 40-49 years with HIV. CDR3 sequence: CASSPRTGGDTGELFF. CDR3 in DNA: TGTGCCAGCTCACCGAGGACAGGGGGCGATACCGGGGAGCTGTTTTTT.